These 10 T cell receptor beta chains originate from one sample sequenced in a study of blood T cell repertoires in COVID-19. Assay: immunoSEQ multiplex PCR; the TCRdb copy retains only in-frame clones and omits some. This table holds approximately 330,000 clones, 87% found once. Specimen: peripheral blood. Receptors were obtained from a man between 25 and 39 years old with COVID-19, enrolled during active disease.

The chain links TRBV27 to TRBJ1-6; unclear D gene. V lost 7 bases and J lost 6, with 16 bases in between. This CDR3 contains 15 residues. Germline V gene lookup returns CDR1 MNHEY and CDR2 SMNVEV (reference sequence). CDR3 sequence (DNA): TGTGCCAGCACCACCAATCCCGGCGGTAATTCACCCCTCCACTTT. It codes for CASTTNPGGNSPLHF.

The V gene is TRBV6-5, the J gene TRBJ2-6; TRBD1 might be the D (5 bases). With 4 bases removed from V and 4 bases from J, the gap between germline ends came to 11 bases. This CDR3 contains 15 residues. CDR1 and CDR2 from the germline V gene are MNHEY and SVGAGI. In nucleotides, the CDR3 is TGTGCCAGCAGTTTAATCCGGACAGGGGCCAACGTCCTGACTTTC. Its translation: CASSLIRTGANVLTF.

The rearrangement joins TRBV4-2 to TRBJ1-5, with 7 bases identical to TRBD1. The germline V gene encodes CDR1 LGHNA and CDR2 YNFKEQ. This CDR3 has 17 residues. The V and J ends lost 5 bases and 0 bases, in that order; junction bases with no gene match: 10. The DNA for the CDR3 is TGTGCCAGCAGCACTTGGACAGGCCCTTATAGCAATCAGCCCCAGCATTTT. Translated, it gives CASSTWTGPYSNQPQHF.

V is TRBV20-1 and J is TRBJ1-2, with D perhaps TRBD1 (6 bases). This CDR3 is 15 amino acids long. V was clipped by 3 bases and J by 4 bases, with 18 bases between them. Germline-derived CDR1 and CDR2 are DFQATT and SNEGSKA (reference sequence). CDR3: CSASPQGSKGYGYTF. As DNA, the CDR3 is TGCAGTGCTAGTCCTCAGGGGTCCAAAGGCTATGGCTACACCTTC.

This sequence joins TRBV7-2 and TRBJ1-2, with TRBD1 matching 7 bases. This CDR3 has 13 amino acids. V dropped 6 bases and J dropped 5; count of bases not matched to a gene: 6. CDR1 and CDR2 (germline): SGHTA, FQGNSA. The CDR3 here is CASSPDREYGYTF. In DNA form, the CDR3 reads TGTGCCAGCAGTCCAGACAGGGAATATGGCTACACCTTC.

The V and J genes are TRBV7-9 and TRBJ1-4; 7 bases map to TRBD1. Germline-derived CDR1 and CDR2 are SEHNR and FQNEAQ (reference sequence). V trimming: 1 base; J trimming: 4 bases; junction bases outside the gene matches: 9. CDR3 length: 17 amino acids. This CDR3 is CASSLGPGGTDNEKLFF. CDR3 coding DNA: TGTGCCAGCAGCTTAGGCCCAGGGGGGACAGATAATGAAAAACTGTTTTTT.

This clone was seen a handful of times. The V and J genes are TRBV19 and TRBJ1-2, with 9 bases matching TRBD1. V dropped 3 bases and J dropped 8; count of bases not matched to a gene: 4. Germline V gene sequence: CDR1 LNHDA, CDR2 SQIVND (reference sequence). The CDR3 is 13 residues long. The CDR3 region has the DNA TGTGCCAGTAGTATGGGACAGGGTGAGGGCTACACCTTC. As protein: CASSMGQGEGYTF. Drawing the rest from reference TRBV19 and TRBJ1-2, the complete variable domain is DGGITQSPKYLFRKEGQNVTLSCEQNLNHDAMYWYRQDPGQGLRLIYYSQIVNDFQKGDIAEGYSVSREKKESFPLTVTSAQKNPTAFYLCASSMGQGEGYTFGSGTRLTVV.

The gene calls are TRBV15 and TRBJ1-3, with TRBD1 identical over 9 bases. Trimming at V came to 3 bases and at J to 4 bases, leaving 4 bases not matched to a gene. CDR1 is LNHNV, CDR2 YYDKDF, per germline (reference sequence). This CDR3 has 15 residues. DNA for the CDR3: TGTGCCACCAGCAGGGACAGGGGTCGAGGAAACACCATATATTTT. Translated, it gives CATSRDRGRGNTIYF.

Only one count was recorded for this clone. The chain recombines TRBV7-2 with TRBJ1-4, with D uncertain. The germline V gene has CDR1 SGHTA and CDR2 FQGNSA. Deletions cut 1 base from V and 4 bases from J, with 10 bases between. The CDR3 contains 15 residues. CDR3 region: CASSLGGILNEKLFF. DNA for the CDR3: TGTGCCAGCAGCTTAGGCGGCATACTTAATGAAAAACTGTTTTTT.

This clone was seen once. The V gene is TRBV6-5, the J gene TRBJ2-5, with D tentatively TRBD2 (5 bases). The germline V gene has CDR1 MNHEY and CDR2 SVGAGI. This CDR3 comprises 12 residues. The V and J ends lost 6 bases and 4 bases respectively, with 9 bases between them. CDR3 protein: CASRSAGETQYF. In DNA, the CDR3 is TGTGCCAGCAGGAGCGCGGGAGAGACCCAGTACTTC.